Each of the 9 T cell receptor beta chains below was sequenced from the same sample in a study of T cell responses to AZD1222 COVID-19 vaccine. Method: immunoSEQ multiplex PCR; TCRdb's copy keeps in-frame clones and lacks some. The sample lists fewer than 200,000 clones; 88% were seen once. The specimen was peripheral blood, collected 28 days after the second AZD1222 dose. The receptors shown here come from an adult who received the AZD1222 COVID-19 vaccine.

V and J are TRBV10-3 and TRBJ2-2; TRBD2 matches 14 bases. Per germline, CDR1 ENHRY and CDR2 SYGVKD. The CDR3 runs 16 residues. V trimming: 5 bases; J trimming: 5 bases; junction bases outside the gene matches: 4. CDR3 nucleotides: TGTGCCATCAGTTTGACTAGCGGGGGGGAAACCGGGGAGCTGTTTTTT. Its translation: CAISLTSGGETGELFF.

The V and J genes are TRBV29-1 and TRBJ2-2; 8 positions match TRBD1. Germline V CDR1 and CDR2: SQVTM, ANQGSEA. The CDR3 is 15 amino acids. The junction had 6 bases not matched to a gene; V was cut back by 6 bases and J by 0 bases. In DNA, the CDR3 is TGCAGCGTAGCCCGGGACAGGACGAACACCGGGGAGCTGTTTTTT. Protein sequence: CSVARDRTNTGELFF.

V usage is TRBV25-1 and J usage is TRBJ1-4; D remains ambiguous. CDR1 and CDR2 from the germline V gene are MGHDK and SYGVNS. With 3 bases removed from V and 7 bases from J, the gap between germline ends came to 12 bases. CDR3 length equals 14 residues. The CDR3 loop reads CASSDQRIGEKLFF. CDR3 nucleotides: TGTGCCAGCAGTGATCAGCGGATAGGTGAAAAACTGTTTTTT.

V is TRBV3-1 (or the pseudogene TRBV3-2) and J is TRBJ2-7, with unresolved D. Germline V gene data show CDR1 as LGHDT and CDR2 as YNNKEL (reference sequence). The ends were cut back, 1 base at V and 2 bases at J, with 12 bases in the middle. The CDR3 contains 15 residues. In nucleotides, the CDR3 is TGTGCCAGCAGCCAAGGGTTAGTCGGAGCCTACGAGCAGTACTTC. It is translated as CASSQGLVGAYEQYF.

The chain recombines TRBV11-2 with TRBJ2-1; a weak D match, TRBD1 (5 bases). V dropped 5 bases and J dropped 0 bases, with 17 bases sitting between them. This CDR3 has 17 residues. CDR1 and CDR2 from the germline V gene are SGHAT and FQNNGV. The DNA of the CDR3 is TGTGCCAGCAGCCCAAGGGGTGGGTCGAGCTCCTACAATGAGCAGTTCTTC. This sequence encodes CASSPRGGSSSYNEQFF.

This chain uses TRBV6-5 with TRBJ1-5; D unclear. The CDR3 is 13 amino acids. CDR1 and CDR2 from the germline V gene are MNHEY and SVGAGI. Trimming stripped 9 bases from V and 2 bases from J, with 11 bases between. This chain's CDR3 is CASKDGGNQPQHF. The CDR3 region has the DNA TGTGCCAGTAAGGACGGAGGCAATCAGCCCCAGCATTTT.

The chain is built from TRBV7-8 and TRBJ1-3, with TRBD1 matching 7 bases. V was pared by 4 bases and J by 2 bases, with 2 bases of the junction left unmatched. This CDR3 is 14 amino acids long. Per the germline V gene, CDR1 is SGHVS and CDR2 is FQNEAQ. The DNA of the CDR3 is TGTGCCAGCAGCTCTACAGGGGCTGGAAACACCATATATTTT. Translation gives CASSSTGAGNTIYF.

The chain employs TRBV28 and TRBJ2-3; tentative D call: TRBD2 (6 bases). The CDR3 sequence is 15 residues long. V was trimmed by 8 bases and J by 1 base, leaving 16 bases between them. The V gene's germline CDR1 is MDHEN and CDR2 SYDVKM. CDR3 in amino acids: CASLGDSGGTDTQYF. The CDR3 bases are TGTGCCAGCCTCGGAGATAGCGGTGGCACAGATACGCAGTATTTT.

The chain couples TRBV5-1 to TRBJ2-5; 7 bases agree with TRBD1. The CDR3 extends over 15 amino acids. With V trimmed by 5 bases and J by 1 base, 8 bases remained unmatched. Germline V gene sequence: CDR1 SGHRS, CDR2 YFSETQ. DNA for the CDR3: TGCGCCAGCAGGCCCGGGGACAGCATCCAAGAGACCCAGTACTTC. This encodes CASRPGDSIQETQYF.